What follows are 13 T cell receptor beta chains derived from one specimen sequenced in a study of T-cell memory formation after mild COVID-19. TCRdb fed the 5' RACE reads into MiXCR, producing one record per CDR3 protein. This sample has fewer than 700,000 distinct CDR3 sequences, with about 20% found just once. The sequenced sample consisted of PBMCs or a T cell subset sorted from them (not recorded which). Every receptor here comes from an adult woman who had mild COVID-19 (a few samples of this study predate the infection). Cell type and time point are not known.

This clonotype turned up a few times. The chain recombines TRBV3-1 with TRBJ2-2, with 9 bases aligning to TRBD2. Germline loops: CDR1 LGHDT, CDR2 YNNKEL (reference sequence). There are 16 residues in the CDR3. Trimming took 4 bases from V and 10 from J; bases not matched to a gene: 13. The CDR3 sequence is CASSPRTSAGGEELFF. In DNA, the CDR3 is TGTGCCAGCAGCCCCCGGACTAGCGCCGGAGGGGAGGAGCTGTTTTTT.

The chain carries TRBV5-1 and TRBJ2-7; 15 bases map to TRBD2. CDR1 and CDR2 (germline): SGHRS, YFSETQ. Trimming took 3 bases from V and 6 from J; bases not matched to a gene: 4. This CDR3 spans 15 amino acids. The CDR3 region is CASSSGLAGGSEQYF. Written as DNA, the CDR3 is TGCGCCAGCAGCTCCGGACTAGCGGGAGGGTCCGAGCAGTACTTC.

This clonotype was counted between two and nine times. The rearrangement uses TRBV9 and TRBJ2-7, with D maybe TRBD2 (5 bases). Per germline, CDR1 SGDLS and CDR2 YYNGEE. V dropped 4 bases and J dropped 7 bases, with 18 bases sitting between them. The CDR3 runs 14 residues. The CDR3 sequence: CASSPSSAGGEQYF. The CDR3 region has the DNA TGTGCCAGCAGCCCCTCCTCGGCGGGCGGTGAGCAGTACTTC.

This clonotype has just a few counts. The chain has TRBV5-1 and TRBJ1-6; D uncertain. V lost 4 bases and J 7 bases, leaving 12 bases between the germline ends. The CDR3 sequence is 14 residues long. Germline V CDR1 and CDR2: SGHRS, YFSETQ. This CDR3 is CASSRGNTNSPLHF. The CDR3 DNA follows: TGCGCCAGCAGCCGCGGGAACACCAATTCACCCCTCCACTTT.

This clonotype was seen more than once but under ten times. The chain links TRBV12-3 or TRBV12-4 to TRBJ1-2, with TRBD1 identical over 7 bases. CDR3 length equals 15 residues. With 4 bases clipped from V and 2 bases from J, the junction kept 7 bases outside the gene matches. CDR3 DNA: TGTGCCAGCAGTTATAGGGACAGACCCAACTATGGCTACACCTTC. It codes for CASSYRDRPNYGYTF.

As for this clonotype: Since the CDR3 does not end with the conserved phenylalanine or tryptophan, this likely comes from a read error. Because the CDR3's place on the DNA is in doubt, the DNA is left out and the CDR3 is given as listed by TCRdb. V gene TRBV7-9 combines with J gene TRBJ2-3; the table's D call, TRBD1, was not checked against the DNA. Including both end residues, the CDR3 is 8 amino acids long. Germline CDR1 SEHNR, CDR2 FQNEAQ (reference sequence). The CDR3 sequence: CASSFRGL.

Here the CDR3 DNA reads TGTGCCAGCAGTCTTACCGGGACAGGTCGATTTTGGCTGTTTTTT. Translated: CASSLTGTGRFWLFF. This chain uses TRBV27 with TRBJ2-2, with TRBD1 identical over 8 bases. Germline V gene lookup returns CDR1 MNHEY and CDR2 SMNVEV (reference sequence). CDR3 length equals 15 residues. V gave up 5 bases and J gave up 13 bases; unmatched junction bases: 15.

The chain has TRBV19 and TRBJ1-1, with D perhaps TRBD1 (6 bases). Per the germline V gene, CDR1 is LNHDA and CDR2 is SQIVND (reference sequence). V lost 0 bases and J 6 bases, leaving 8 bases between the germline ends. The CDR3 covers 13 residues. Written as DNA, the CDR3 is TGTGCCAGTAGTATAGATTACAGGGCTGAAGCTTTCTTT. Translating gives CASSIDYRAEAFF.

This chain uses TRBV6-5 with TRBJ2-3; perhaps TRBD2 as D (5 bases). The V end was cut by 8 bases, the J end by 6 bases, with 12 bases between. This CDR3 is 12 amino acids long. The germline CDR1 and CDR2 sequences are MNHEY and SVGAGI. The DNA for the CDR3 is TGTGCCAGCCGGGGTACGTCGGATACGCAGTATTTT. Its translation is CASRGTSDTQYF.

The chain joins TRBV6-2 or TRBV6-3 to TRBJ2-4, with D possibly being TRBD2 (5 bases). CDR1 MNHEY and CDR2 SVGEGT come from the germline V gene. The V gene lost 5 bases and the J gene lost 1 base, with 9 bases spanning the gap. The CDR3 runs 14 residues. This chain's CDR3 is CASSQLGAKNIQYF. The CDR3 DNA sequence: TGTGCCAGCAGTCAACTAGGGGCCAAAAACATTCAGTACTTC.

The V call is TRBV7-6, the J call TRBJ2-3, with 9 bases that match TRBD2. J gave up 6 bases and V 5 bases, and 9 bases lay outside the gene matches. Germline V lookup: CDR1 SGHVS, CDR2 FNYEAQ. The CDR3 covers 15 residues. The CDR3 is CASSAGTSRRDTQYF. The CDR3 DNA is TGTGCCAGCAGCGCCGGGACTAGCAGGCGGGATACGCAGTATTTT.

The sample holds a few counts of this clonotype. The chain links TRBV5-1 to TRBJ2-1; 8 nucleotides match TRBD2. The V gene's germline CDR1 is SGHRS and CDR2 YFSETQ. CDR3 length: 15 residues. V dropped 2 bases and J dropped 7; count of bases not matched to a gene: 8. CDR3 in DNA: TGCGCCAGCAGCTTCCTAGCGGGCACCTTGAATGAGCAGTTCTTC. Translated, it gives CASSFLAGTLNEQFF.

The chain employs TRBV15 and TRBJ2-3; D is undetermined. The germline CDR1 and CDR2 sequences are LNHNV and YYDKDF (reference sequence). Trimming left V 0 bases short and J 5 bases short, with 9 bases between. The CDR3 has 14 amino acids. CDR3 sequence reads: CATSRDLAIDTQYF. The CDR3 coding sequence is TGTGCCACCAGCAGAGATTTGGCCATAGATACGCAGTATTTT.